Listed below are T cell receptor beta chains from one sample, sequenced in a study of T cells in Graves' hyperthyroidism and ophthalmopathy. Each CDR3 protein is one row after TCRdb ran MiXCR on the multiplex PCR reads. Altogether around 300,000 distinct CDR3 sequences are present, more than 10% being singletons, with the ten largest covering 7% to 8.5%. Material for sequencing was blood. All receptors come from a woman in her twenties or thirties with Graves' hyperthyroidism that later progressed to Graves' ophthalmopathy. CDR3s include the opening cysteine and the closing phenylalanine or tryptophan. The order of the fields is CDR3 protein, CDR3 DNA, D gene, clone size, CDR3 length, J gene, V gene. The D gene is left open where the match is weak. Rows give clone size only sometimes, using once, few, many, or a class for an expanded clone.

CSASSGVEAFF,TGCAGTGCTAGCTCCGGGGTTGAAGCTTTCTTT,-,many,11,TRBJ1-1,TRBV20-1
CASSPPGREDTQYF,TGTGCCAGCTCACCACCAGGGAGGGAGGATACGCAGTATTTT,TRBD2,many,14,TRBJ2-3,TRBV18
CASSSQFSNEQFF,TGTGCCAGCAGTTCCCAGTTTAGCAATGAGCAGTTCTTC,-,many,13,TRBJ2-1,TRBV6-2/TRBV6-3
CASSPPTSWVYEQYF,TGTGCCAGCTCACCCCCGACCTCATGGGTCTACGAGCAGTACTTC,-,many,15,TRBJ2-7,TRBV18
CASCSGTSGRKDTQYF,TGTGCCAGCTGCTCAGGCACTAGCGGGAGGAAAGATACGCAGTATTTT,TRBD2,-,16,TRBJ2-3,TRBV6-1
CATSGGTTDTQYF,TGTGCCACCAGTGGTGGGACTACAGATACGCAGTATTTT,-,many,13,TRBJ2-3,TRBV24-1
CASSDTELLYEQYF,TGTGCCAGCAGCGATACAGAGCTCCTCTACGAGCAGTACTTC,-,many,14,TRBJ2-7,TRBV7-2
CASSPRTSGGHNEQFF,TGCGCCAGCAGCCCACGGACTAGCGGGGGACACAATGAGCAGTTCTTC,TRBD2,-,16,TRBJ2-1,TRBV4-3
CASSTVTANSPLHF,TGTGCCAGCAGTACCGTGACGGCGAATTCACCCCTCCACTTT,-,many,14,TRBJ1-6,TRBV6-1
CASSLEARLTEAFF,TGTGCCAGCAGCTTAGAGGCCAGGCTCACTGAAGCTTTCTTT,-,many,14,TRBJ1-1,TRBV11-2
CASSLGGDTYEQYF,TGTGCCAGCTCACTAGGGGGGGATACCTACGAGCAGTACTTC,-,many,14,TRBJ2-7,TRBV18
CASGGQGLAETQYF,TGTGCCAGTGGGGGACAGGGGTTGGCCGAGACCCAGTACTTC,TRBD1,few,14,TRBJ2-5,TRBV19
CASSLEGAGELFF,TGCGCCAGCAGCTTGGAGGGCGCCGGGGAGCTGTTTTTT,-,many,13,TRBJ2-2,TRBV5-1
CASSLDSGFTGELFF,TGCGCCAGCAGCCTGGATAGCGGATTCACCGGGGAGCTGTTTTTT,-,few,15,TRBJ2-2,TRBV4-3
CAWGRLANNEQFF,TGTGCCTGGGGCCGGCTAGCGAACAATGAGCAGTTCTTC,-,many,13,TRBJ2-1,TRBV30
CASSGPRLGGKTQYF,TGTGCCAGCAGCGGCCCGCGACTAGGTGGAAAGACCCAGTACTTC,-,-,15,TRBJ2-5,TRBV6-1
CASSLASGEKLFF,TGTGCCAGCAGCTTAGCCAGCGGTGAAAAACTGTTTTTT,-,many,13,TRBJ1-4,TRBV7-2
CASSSRREEQFF,TGTGCCAGCAGTTCAAGGCGAGAAGAGCAGTTCTTC,-,many,12,TRBJ2-1,TRBV7-9
CASSQDSPQPQHF,TGTGCCAGCAGCCAGGACAGTCCTCAGCCCCAGCATTTT,-,many,13,TRBJ1-5,TRBV7-2
CASSLDKANTGELFF,TGTGCCAGCAGCTTAGACAAGGCGAACACCGGGGAGCTGTTTTTT,-,many,15,TRBJ2-2,TRBV7-9
CASSLSVDTIYF,TGTGCCAGCAGCTTGTCCGTGGACACCATATATTTT,-,many,12,TRBJ1-3,TRBV11-2
CASSLGLAGPYNEQFF,TGTGCCAGCAGCTTAGGGCTAGCGGGGCCCTACAATGAGCAGTTCTTC,TRBD2,many,16,TRBJ2-1,TRBV7-9
CASWDTALAGGRTVQYF,TGTGCCAGTTGGGACACCGCCTTAGCGGGAGGTCGTACGGTGCAGTATTTT,TRBD2,-,17,TRBJ2-3,TRBV19